Sequencing of this T cell receptor (beta chain) was carried out in a study of identical twins (dated by TCRdb to the mid-2010s). At the level of the whole study: To test whether fetal clonotypes persist, this study deep-sequenced TCR alpha and beta repertoires from monozygotic twins, from unrelated adults of various ages, and from cord blood. To rule out contamination, the twin experiments were replicated at different times with different library preparation protocols. Overall study results and their limits: Abundant cord blood beta clonotypes carried fewer insertions; young adult naive repertoires showed a weaker similar trend, while memory repertoires showed none. Conclusions relied on cross-sectional statistical analysis, since the same donors could not be followed over many years. Excess twin sharing in beta out-of-frame sequences was weaker because fewer shared sequences lowered the signal-to-noise ratio. Invariant T cells such as MAIT and iNKT could partly confound zero-insertion analyses, though diverse VJ usage argued against this for most clonotypes. Compared with coincidental sharing between unrelated individuals, out-of-frame TCR alpha sequences shared between twins had an excess of sequences with low generation probability. In monozygotic twins, recombination models systematically underestimated out-of-frame TCR alpha sharing, but the models matched the sharing seen between unrelated individuals.

Every donor was a healthy Caucasian. The twin cohort consisted of three pairs of female monozygotic twins, all aged roughly 18 to 30 years. Positive isolation kits from Invitrogen were used to isolate CD4+ and CD8+ T cell populations. The CDR3 holds 13 amino acids from the cysteine to the phenylalanine. The kept DNA is CDR3 alone, 39 bases in frame from the first base. Trimming costs V 3 bases and J 1 base, and their ends lie 6 bases apart. CDR1 is given as SGHTA and CDR2 as FQGNSA, both from the germline V gene. Library prep was done by 5' RACE. These reads were obtained on an Illumina HiSeq 2000. Template switching introduced a universal primer binding site; the final cDNA contained a unique molecular identifier, enabling accurate counting of TCR cDNA molecules. First-strand cDNA for TCR alpha and beta chains was synthesized from specific primers in the conserved constant-segment region. Each cDNA library was double barcoded, with a SMART-Mk sample barcode plus Illumina barcodes, to control for contamination. TruSeq adapter sequences along with Illumina sample barcodes were introduced in two successive PCR steps. The TCR alpha and beta cDNA libraries were sequenced on the Illumina HiSeq platform using custom primers. Processing in the source paper ran as follows. Raw reads were processed with MiGEC to extract unique molecular identifiers, and MiXCR was used to determine CDR3 positions. For each individual, recombination models were inferred using an EM algorithm with the repgenHMM and IGoR tools. The tcR package in R was used for shared clonotype analysis, with sharing normalized by the product of cloneset sizes. To study raw recombination without the effects of thymic and clonal selection, out-of-frame nonproductive sequences were analyzed. TCRdb trimmed the raw reads at Q25, called clones with MiXCR and kept productive beta chains. Each CDR3 protein appears once, grouped with its most common genes and DNA. These V and J calls are TCRdb output, not the study's own analysis. The sample includes some 500,000 distinct CDR3 sequences, with approximately 15% observed a single time. The top ten constitute about 0.52% of the sample.

As to this clonotype: What antigen it recognizes has not been identified. Within one base of it there is no much larger clone, and no base qualities were kept.

The same data also went into a second study, on yellow fever vaccine responses in identical twins. The second paper states: The authors reported that the T cell response to vaccination in identical twins appeared partly convergent and partly personalized. In the study, vaccine-responding T cell clones were precisely tracked in identical twins.

This clonotype originated in a young woman in good health. The sample was CD4+ T cells sorted from blood. The chain is assembled from TRBV7-2 and TRBJ1-2; the D gene is unclear. The base sequence is TGTGCCAGCAGCTTTCAGTATAACTATGGCTACACCTTC. Protein translation: CASSFQYNYGYTF.